This T cell receptor beta chain was identified during a study of CD8 T cells in Susac syndrome (dated by TCRdb to between 2018 and 2020). About the investigation overall: The study used repertoire sequencing to test whether antigen drove CD8+ T cell activation and differentiation in Susac syndrome.

Results the study describes overall, beyond this receptor: The number of individuals in the TCR sequencing and HLA analysis was recognized as being relatively small.

Comments on this clonotype: The clone's antigen remains unknown. Base qualities were left out, and no much larger clone turns up one base away.

Ends trimmed: V by 6 bases, J by 0 bases; bases unmatched to a gene: 8. The germline V gene sets CDR1 to LGHNT and CDR2 to FRNRAP. Its CDR3 holds 16 amino acids, cysteine through phenylalanine. The retained sequence is limited to the CDR3, 48 bases, with the frame set at the first base. RNA was extracted using the RNeasy kit, and about 0.45 to 1 microgram was reverse transcribed with random hexamers. TCR beta CDR3 regions were amplified with the immunoSEQ multiplex PCR assay covering 54 Vbeta and 13 Jbeta segments. To correct PCR amplification bias, a synthetic template baseline was used for both primer optimization and computational correction. Per the source publication's procedure: Reads were assigned to V, D and J genes according to IMGT and analyzed in immunoSEQ Analyzer, with only productive sequences retained. To calculate clonality, Shannon entropy was normalized by log2 of the number of productive unique sequences and then subtracted from one. For each patient and control, public and private clones were evaluated among the 100 most prevalent clones. Clones were defined as Susac-specific when absent from the healthy and MS cohorts, from some 1,100 published viral clones and from other ImmuneACCESS disease sequences. Using fastp trimming at Q25 and MiXCR clonotype assembly, TCRdb reanalyzed the public sequencing data and kept in-frame beta chains. All rows with the same CDR3 protein become a single entry with the most common DNA and genes. These V and J calls rely on TCRdb rather than the paper's analysis. Here the sample has 120,000 to 150,000 distinct CDR3 sequences; around 94% occur a single time. The ten largest clonotypes hold over 0.07% of the sample.

Peripheral blood CD8+ and CD4+ T cells from healthy donors, Susac syndrome patients and multiple sclerosis patients were profiled by high-throughput TCR beta sequencing. Healthy donors were included as age- and sex-matched controls. Bulk CD8+ and CD4+ T cells were purified magnetically by negative isolation, whereas CD8+ TEMRA cells were enriched by FACS. Blood was collected in EDTA tubes and processed within 24 hours, with PBMCs isolated through density gradient centrifugation. PBMCs intended for TCR sequencing were cryopreserved in liquid nitrogen and were subsequently thawed in a 37 degrees C water bath. The sorted or isolated CD4+, CD8+ and CD8+ TEMRA cells reached a purity of at least 90%.

The TCR sequence derives from a human donor in good health. The sample taken for sequencing was CD4+ T cells from PBMCs. Here the chain combines TRBV12-5 and TRBJ2-3, and 8 junction bases match TRBD2. The CDR3 reads CASGPTAGVSTDTQYF. The DNA reads TGTGCTAGTGGCCCAACAGCGGGGGTTAGCACAGATACGCAGTATTTT. The entire variable domain, with the stretches around the CDR3 drawn from the reference TRBV12-5 and TRBJ2-3 proteins, is DARVTQTPRHKVTEMGQEVTMRCQPILGHNTVFWYRQTMMQGLELLAYFRNRAPLDDSGMPKDRFSAEMPDATLATLKIQPSEPRDSAVYFCASGPTAGVSTDTQYFGPGTRLTVL.